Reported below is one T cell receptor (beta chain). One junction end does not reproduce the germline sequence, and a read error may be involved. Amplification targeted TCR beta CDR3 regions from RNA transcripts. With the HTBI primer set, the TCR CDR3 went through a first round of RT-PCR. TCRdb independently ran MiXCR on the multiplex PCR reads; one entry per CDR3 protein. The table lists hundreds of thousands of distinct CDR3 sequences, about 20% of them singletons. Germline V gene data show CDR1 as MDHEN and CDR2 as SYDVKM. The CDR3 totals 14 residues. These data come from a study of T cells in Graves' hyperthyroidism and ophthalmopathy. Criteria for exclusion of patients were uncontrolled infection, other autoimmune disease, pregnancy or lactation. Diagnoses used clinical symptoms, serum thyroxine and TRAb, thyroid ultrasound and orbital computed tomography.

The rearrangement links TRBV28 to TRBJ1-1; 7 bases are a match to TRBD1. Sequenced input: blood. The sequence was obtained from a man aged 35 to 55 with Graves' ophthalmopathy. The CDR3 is CASQQGQGGVGAFF. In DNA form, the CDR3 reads TGCGCCAGCCAACAGGGGCAGGGGGGCGTCGGAGCTTTCTTT.